The 13 T cell receptor beta chains below all came from one sample that was sequenced in a study of blood T cell repertoires in COVID-19. TCRdb's copy holds only in-frame clones and misses some; the assay was immunoSEQ multiplex PCR. This sample has just under 60,000 clones, with 80% to 90% found just once. Input material: peripheral blood. The receptors come from a man aged 55 to 70 with acute or convalescent COVID-19.

V is TRBV27 and J is TRBJ2-3; 10 nucleotides match TRBD2. The trim removed 7 bases at V and 2 bases at J, leaving 3 bases unmatched. The CDR3 sequence is 14 residues long. Germline CDR1 and CDR2: MNHEY and SMNVEV (reference sequence). The CDR3 here is CASKREGSTDTQYF. Written as DNA, the CDR3 is TGTGCCAGCAAGCGGGAGGGGTCCACAGATACGCAGTATTTT.

The chain recombines TRBV27 with TRBJ2-3; perhaps TRBD2 as D (6 bases). The germline CDR1 and CDR2 sequences are MNHEY and SMNVEV (reference sequence). The CDR3 has 16 amino acids. Trimming shortened V by 6 bases and J by 5 bases, and 21 bases separated the two germline ends. The CDR3: CASSRRGLAFGDTQYF. The CDR3 coding sequence is TGTGCCAGCAGCCGGAGGGGCCTAGCGTTCGGAGATACGCAGTATTTT.

The CDR3 is CASSLETELPYEQYF. The DNA for the CDR3 is TGCGCCAGCAGCTTGGAAACGGAGCTCCCGTACGAGCAGTACTTC. This sequence joins TRBV5-1 and TRBJ2-7; no reliable D call. Germline V gives CDR1 SGHRS, CDR2 YFSETQ. The ends were cut back, 0 bases at V and 4 bases at J, with 14 bases in the middle. The CDR3 sequence is 15 residues long.

The chain carries TRBV2 and TRBJ1-1; D is ambiguous. The CDR3 is 13 residues long. The germline V gene encodes CDR1 SNHLY and CDR2 FYNNEI. The V and J ends lost 5 bases and 0 bases respectively, with 7 bases between them. This CDR3 reads CASSTGLNTEAFF. CDR3 DNA: TGTGCCAGCAGTACCGGTCTGAACACTGAAGCTTTCTTT.

V usage is TRBV7-6 and J usage is TRBJ2-1; TRBD2 agrees at 9 bases. This CDR3 spans 15 amino acids. V lost 5 bases to trimming and J lost 7 bases; unmatched junction nucleotides: 9. The germline CDR1 and CDR2 sequences are SGHVS and FNYEAQ. CDR3 protein: CASSQLAGGPNEQFF. The CDR3, as DNA: TGTGCCAGCAGCCAACTGGCGGGAGGGCCAAATGAGCAGTTCTTC.

The V gene is TRBV30, the J gene TRBJ1-1; D gene uncertain. Germline assignment: CDR1 GTSNPN and CDR2 SVGIG (reference sequence). This CDR3 spans 12 amino acids. The V and J ends lost 5 bases and 6 bases respectively, with 13 bases between them. The CDR3 bases are TGTGCCTGGTACGCGGCCAGCGCTGAAGCTTTCTTT. This gives the protein CAWYAASAEAFF.

The J gene is TRBJ2-7, the V gene TRBV3-1 (or the pseudogene TRBV3-2); TRBD2 matches 14 bases. CDR3 length equals 15 residues. Germline V lookup: CDR1 LGHDT, CDR2 YNNKEL (reference sequence). Trimming cost V 2 bases and J 5 bases; bases outside gene matches: 2. The CDR3 DNA follows: TGTGCCAGCAGCCAACCGGGACTAGCGGGAGACGAGCAGTACTTC. Its translation is CASSQPGLAGDEQYF.

This clone was recorded once. The chain couples TRBV4-2 to TRBJ2-7, with 7 bases lining up with TRBD2. The length of the CDR3 is 16 residues. V lost 0 bases to trimming and J lost 2 bases; unmatched junction nucleotides: 7. Germline CDR1 reads LGHNA; CDR2 reads YNFKEQ. The CDR3 region has the DNA TGTGCCAGCAGCCAAGATTCGGCTAGCGGTGCCTACGAGCAGTACTTC. This gives the protein CASSQDSASGAYEQYF.

The chain carries TRBV21-1 and TRBJ2-1; TRBD2, as called in the table, went unchecked against the DNA. TRBV21-1 is a known pseudogene. The CDR3 contains 16 residues. DNA of the CDR3: TGTGCCAGCAGCAACCCCGGGACTAGCGGCGACAATGAGCAGTTCTTC. Translation gives CASSNPGTSGDNEQFF.

The V and J genes are TRBV28 and TRBJ2-3; 7 positions agree with TRBD2. Trimming cost V 1 base and J 4 bases; bases outside gene matches: 2. Germline V lookup: CDR1 MDHEN, CDR2 SYDVKM. The CDR3 runs to 14 residues. Here the CDR3 reads CASSLSAGADTQYF. As DNA, the CDR3 is TGTGCCAGCAGTTTATCTGCGGGGGCAGATACGCAGTATTTT.

The chain employs TRBV10-3 and TRBJ2-1, with a tentative D call TRBD1 (5 bases). The germline gives CDR1 ENHRY, CDR2 SYGVKD. The CDR3 covers 14 residues. V was clipped by 2 bases and J by 3 bases, with 8 bases between them. In nucleotides, the CDR3 is TGTGCCATCAGTGAGGGCAGGGTCTACAATGAGCAGTTCTTC. Translating gives CAISEGRVYNEQFF.

The chain employs TRBV12-3 or TRBV12-4 and TRBJ2-4; D is ambiguous. Trimming took off 6 bases at V and 7 bases at J, with 13 bases between the two ends. The CDR3 loop spans 13 amino acids. CDR3 sequence: CASSPVPNNIQYF. CDR3 bases: TGTGCCAGCAGCCCGGTCCCGAATAACATTCAGTACTTC.

V usage is TRBV4-1 and J usage is TRBJ2-1; 7 bases map to TRBD1. The CDR3 contains 16 residues. Germline V gene data show CDR1 as MGHRA and CDR2 as YSYEKL. Trimming cost V 1 base and J 0 bases; bases outside gene matches: 3. The CDR3 protein is CASSQVAGGSYNEQFF. In DNA form, the CDR3 reads TGCGCCAGCAGCCAAGTTGCAGGGGGCTCCTACAATGAGCAGTTCTTC.